This T cell receptor (beta chain) was captured in a study of blood T cell repertoires in COVID-19. Whole-study context: The United States, Italy and Spain provided the acute and convalescent COVID-19 samples.

The germline V and J ends were trimmed by 4 bases and 0 bases, with 6 bases remaining between them. Germline-derived CDR1 and CDR2 are SEHNR and FQNEAQ (reference sequence). The CDR3 sequence is 14 residues long. Participant ages covered about 18 to 89 years across 24 US areas. Within the 2 weeks before study entry, each person in the exposed group met a COVID-19 case. Per the study methods: It was from reference gene primer amplification that nucleated cell counts were estimated. The method was immunoSEQ multiplex PCR; TCRdb's version includes in-frame clones alone and lacks a portion of them. V and J calls and clone size are those listed in that table; D and trimming were worked out from the DNA. The table includes roughly 400,000 clones, around nine tenths detected once.

The sequenced material came from PBMCs or T cells enriched from blood (not recorded which). This clonotype originated in a woman between 18 and 29 years old who had been exposed to COVID-19. This sequence joins TRBV7-9 and TRBJ2-2; the D is unclear. The CDR3 coding sequence is TGTGCCAGCAGCTCCACTTCGAACACCGGGGAGCTGTTTTTT. Translating gives CASSSTSNTGELFF.